This passage covers 2 T cell receptor beta chains from one sample sequenced in a study of blood T cell repertoires in COVID-19. TCRdb's copy holds only in-frame clones and misses some; the assay was immunoSEQ multiplex PCR. The sample comprises nearly 300,000 clones, roughly 89% of which are singletons, and 2.5% to 3% rests with the top ten. The sequenced sample consisted of PBMCs or T cells enriched from blood (not recorded which). These TCRs come from a woman aged 50 to 60 who had been exposed to COVID-19.

V usage is TRBV3-1 (or the pseudogene TRBV3-2) and J usage is TRBJ2-1; D unclear. This CDR3 contains 12 residues. V was cut by 8 bases and J by 8 bases, with 13 bases left in between. Germline-derived CDR1 and CDR2 are LGHDT and YNNKEL (reference sequence). For the CDR3, the DNA is TGTGCCAGCTCCACCTTCGAGTATGAGCAGTTCTTC. This translates into CASSTFEYEQFF.

The rearrangement links TRBV27 to TRBJ2-7, with a tentative D call TRBD1 (6 bases). The V end was cut by 3 bases, the J end by 4 bases, with 13 bases between. CDR1 and CDR2 (germline): MNHEY, SMNVEV (reference sequence). CDR3 length: 14 residues. The CDR3 region has the DNA TGTGCCAGCAGTTTCTTGGACAGCCCATACGAGCAGTACTTC. This translates into CASSFLDSPYEQYF.